This T cell receptor beta chain comes out of a study of blood T cell repertoires in COVID-19. Methods used by the authors: Scientists estimated how many nucleated cells there were by amplifying reference gene primers. Assay used: immunoSEQ multiplex PCR; TCRdb lists only in-frame clones, some missing. The V and J calls and the clone size are those of that table, but D and trimming were determined from the DNA. Counted here are some 44,000 clones, 87% occurring once; the ten biggest clones make up 15%. Germline CDR1 and CDR2: MNHEY and SVGAGI. This CDR3 region has 15 residues. Trimming removed 6 bases at V and 0 bases at J, with 13 bases between.

The clonotype originates from a man aged 55 to 70 with active COVID-19. This rearrangement joins TRBV6-5 to TRBJ2-3, with D hard to call. Specimen: peripheral blood. The CDR3 DNA follows: TGTGCCAGCAGCGCGGTCTACCAGAGCACAGATACGCAGTATTTT. This codes for CASSAVYQSTDTQYF.